The T cell receptor (beta chain) described here comes from a study of cytomegalovirus exposure and HLA in healthy donors. This CDR3 comprises 12 residues. CDR1 is GTSNPN and CDR2 is SVGIG in the germline V gene (reference sequence). Trimming took off 5 bases at V and 4 bases at J, with 11 bases between the two ends. PCR amplification relied on 60 Vbeta primers (plus 13 Jbeta primers). Sequenced by immunoSEQ multiplex PCR; TCRdb stores in-frame clones only, minus some. The profile covers about 89,000 clones, with less than 85% appearing a single time and over 7% taken by the ten largest. The chain carries TRBV30 and TRBJ2-5; possibly TRBD1 for D (6 bases). The TCR originated in a man in his forties in good health and CMV-seropositive. The source material was PBMCs. CDR3 nucleotides: TGTGCCTGGGGACAGAACCCAGAGACCCAGTACTTC. Protein: CAWGQNPETQYF. The entire variable domain, with the rest obtained from reference TRBV30 and TRBJ2-5, is as follows: SQTIHQWPATLVQPVGSPLSLECTVEGTSNPNLYWYRQAAGRGLQLLFYSVGIGQISSEVPQNLSASRPQDRQFILSSKKLLLSDSGFYLCAWGQNPETQYFGPGTRLLVL.